This T cell receptor beta chain is from a study of blood T cells in healthy people across ages. Notes on the study in general: Naive and antigen-experienced cells were not separated, limiting conclusive comparison.

Isolated per sample were at least 7 million PBMCs. Total RNA was extracted at no less than 6 micrograms per sample. CDR3 length: 13 amino acids. Germline V lookup: CDR1 LGHNA, CDR2 YNFKEQ. V was shortened by 0 bases and J by 11 bases, with 13 bases between the two germline ends. In regard to this clonotype: The antigen is undetermined.

A J-beta primer mix and a sample-barcoded 5' primer were used in a second PCR of roughly 6 to 12 cycles. TCRdb independently ran MiXCR on the 5' RACE reads; one entry per CDR3 protein. The sample consists of 600,000 or so distinct CDR3 sequences, about 30% of them appearing once. The sequenced sample was blood. This TCR was sampled from a woman older than 75 in good health. This chain uses TRBV4-2 with TRBJ2-5; D gene unclear. The CDR3 coding sequence is TGTGCCAGCAGCCAAGATTTTGGGTATGAGCAGTACTTC. Its translation is CASSQDFGYEQYF.